Listed below are T cell receptor beta chains from one sample, sequenced in a study of breast tumors, draining lymph nodes, adjacent tissues. TCRdb re-called the multiplex PCR reads through MiXCR, storing one row per CDR3 protein. The table includes about 140,000 distinct CDR3 sequences, 30% to 35% detected once. Sequences were obtained from axillary lymph node tissue. The receptors shown here come from a female donor with breast cancer. Some clones in this sample may be carry-over from other donors' samples. The conserved cysteine and the conserved F or W are not part of the CDR3 here. Not all rows give a size; the values are once, few, many and, for expanded clones, a class.

len | j_gene | v_gene | abundance | CDR3aa
13 | TRBJ1-6 | TRBV6-6 | many | ASSYSVEKNSPLH
11 | TRBJ2-7 | TRBV5-1 | many | ASSPQGNYEQY
16 | TRBJ2-4 | TRBV20-1 | - | SARDPPGGSGAKNIQY
14 | TRBJ2-1 | TRBV7-8 | - | ASSHSGGADRGEQF
11 | TRBJ1-4 | TRBV4-1 | many | ASSQWRGEKLF
12 | TRBJ1-5 | TRBV20-1 | once | SAWEDGDNQPQH
15 | TRBJ1-1 | TRBV29-1 | few | SVSPRVARPVNTEAF
13 | TRBJ2-2 | TRBV3-1 | many | ASSQGTMGTGELF
15 | TRBJ2-3 | TRBV7-8 | - | ASSLAQQRGVYNEQY
12 | TRBJ1-4 | TRBV3-1 | many | ASSRWDRVEKLF